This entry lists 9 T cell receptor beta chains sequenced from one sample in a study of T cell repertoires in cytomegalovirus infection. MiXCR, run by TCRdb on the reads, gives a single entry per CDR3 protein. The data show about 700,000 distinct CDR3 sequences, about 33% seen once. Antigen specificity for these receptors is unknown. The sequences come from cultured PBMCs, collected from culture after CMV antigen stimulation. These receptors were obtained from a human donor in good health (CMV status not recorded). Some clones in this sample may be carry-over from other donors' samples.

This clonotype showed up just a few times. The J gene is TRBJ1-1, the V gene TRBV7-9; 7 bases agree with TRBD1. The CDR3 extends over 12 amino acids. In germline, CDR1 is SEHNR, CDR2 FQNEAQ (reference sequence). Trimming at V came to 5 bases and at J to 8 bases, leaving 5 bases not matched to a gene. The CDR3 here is CASSNDRVEAFF. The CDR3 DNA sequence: TGTGCCAGCAGCAACGACAGGGTGGAAGCTTTCTTT.

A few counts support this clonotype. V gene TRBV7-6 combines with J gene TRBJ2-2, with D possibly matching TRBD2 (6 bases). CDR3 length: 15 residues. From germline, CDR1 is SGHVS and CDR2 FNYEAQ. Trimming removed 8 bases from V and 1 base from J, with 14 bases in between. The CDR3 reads CASFSAGQNTGELFF. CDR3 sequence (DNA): TGTGCCAGCTTCAGCGCGGGGCAGAACACCGGGGAGCTGTTTTTT.

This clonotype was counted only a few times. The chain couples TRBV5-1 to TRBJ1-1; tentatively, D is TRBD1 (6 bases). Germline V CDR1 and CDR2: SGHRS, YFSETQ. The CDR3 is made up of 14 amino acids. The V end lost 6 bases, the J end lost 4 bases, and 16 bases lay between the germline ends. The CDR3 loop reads CASTNGGWGTEAFF. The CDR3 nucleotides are TGCGCCAGCACCAATGGGGGCTGGGGCACTGAAGCTTTCTTT. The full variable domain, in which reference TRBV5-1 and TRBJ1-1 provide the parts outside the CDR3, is KAGVTQTPRYLIKTRGQQVTLSCSPISGHRSVSWYQQTPGQGLQFLFEYFSETQRNKGNFPGRFSGRQFSNSRSEMNVSTLELGDSALYLCASTNGGWGTEAFFGQGTRLTVV.

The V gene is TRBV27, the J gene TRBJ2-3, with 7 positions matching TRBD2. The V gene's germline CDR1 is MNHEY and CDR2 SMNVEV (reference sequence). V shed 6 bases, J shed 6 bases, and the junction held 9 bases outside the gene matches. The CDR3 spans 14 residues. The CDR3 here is CASRIGRAGDTQYF. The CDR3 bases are TGTGCCAGCAGAATAGGGAGGGCGGGGGATACGCAGTATTTT.

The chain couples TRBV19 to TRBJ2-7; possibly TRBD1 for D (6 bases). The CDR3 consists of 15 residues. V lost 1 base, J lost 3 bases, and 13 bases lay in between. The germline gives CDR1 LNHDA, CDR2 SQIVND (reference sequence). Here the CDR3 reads CASSIARGSDYEQYF. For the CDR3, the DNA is TGTGCCAGTAGTATAGCCAGGGGTTCCGACTACGAGCAGTACTTC.

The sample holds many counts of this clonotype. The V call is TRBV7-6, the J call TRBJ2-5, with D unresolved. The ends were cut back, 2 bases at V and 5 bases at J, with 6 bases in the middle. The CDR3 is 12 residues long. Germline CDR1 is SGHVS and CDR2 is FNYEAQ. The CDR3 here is CASSLWAETQYF. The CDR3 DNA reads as TGTGCCAGCAGCTTATGGGCGGAGACCCAGTACTTC.

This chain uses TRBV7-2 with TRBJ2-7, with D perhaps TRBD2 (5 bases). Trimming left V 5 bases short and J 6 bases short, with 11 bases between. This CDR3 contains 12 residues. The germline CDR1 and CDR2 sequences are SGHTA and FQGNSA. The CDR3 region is CASSRASSEQYF. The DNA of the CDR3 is TGTGCCAGCAGCCGCGCTAGCTCCGAGCAGTACTTC.

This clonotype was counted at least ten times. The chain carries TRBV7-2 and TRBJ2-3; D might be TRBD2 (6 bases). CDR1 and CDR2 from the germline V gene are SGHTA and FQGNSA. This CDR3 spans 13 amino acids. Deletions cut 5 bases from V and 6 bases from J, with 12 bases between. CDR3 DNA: TGTGCCAGCAGCCGGAGGGCCGAGGATACGCAGTATTTT. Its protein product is CASSRRAEDTQYF.

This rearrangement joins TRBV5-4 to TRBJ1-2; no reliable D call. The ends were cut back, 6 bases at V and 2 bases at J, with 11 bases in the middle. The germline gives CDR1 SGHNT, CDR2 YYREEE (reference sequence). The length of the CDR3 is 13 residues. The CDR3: CASMGSLNYGYTF. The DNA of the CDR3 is TGTGCCAGCATGGGCAGCCTCAACTATGGCTACACCTTC.